This T cell receptor beta chain was sequenced for a study of graft-versus-host responses after intestinal transplantation. This table comes from immunoSEQ multiplex PCR, and its TCRdb copy is limited to in-frame clones, with some not included. The sample holds tens of thousands of clones; more than 80% are singletons and the top ten take approximately 2.2%. Trimming left V 3 bases short and J 4 bases short, with 16 bases between. This CDR3 spans 15 amino acids. Germline V lookup: CDR1 SGDLS, CDR2 YYNGEE. Sequencing used PBMCs, obtained about 310 days after intestinal transplant. The chain is built from TRBV9 and TRBJ1-2; possible D gene TRBD1, 6 bases. This clonotype originated in a human patient who received an intestinal transplant, so some T cells may come from the graft donor. The CDR3 sequence is CASSAPQGRTYGYTF. DNA of the CDR3: TGTGCCAGCAGCGCTCCACAGGGAAGGACCTATGGCTACACCTTC. Supplemented by reference TRBV9 and TRBJ1-2, the full variable domain reads DSGVTQTPKHLITATGQRVTLRCSPRSGDLSVYWYQQSLDQGLQFLIQYYNGEERAKGNILERFSAQQFPDLHSELNLSSLELGDSALYFCASSAPQGRTYGYTFGSGTRLTVV.